Following are 15 T cell receptor beta chains from one sample sequenced in a study of cytomegalovirus exposure and HLA in healthy donors. The study ran its PCR with 60 Vbeta and 13 Jbeta primers. Produced via immunoSEQ multiplex PCR; TCRdb's table is partial and in-frame only. The table has over 100,000 clones, roughly 66% seen once; the top ten hold over 1.5%. Sequencing used PBMCs. All receptors derive from a man between 18 and 29 years old in good health and CMV-seronegative.

In nucleotides, the CDR3 is TGTGCCAGTAGGCTCAGGGGTCCGATCACTGAAGCTTTCTTT. Protein sequence: CASRLRGPITEAFF. The rearrangement uses TRBV19 and TRBJ1-1; D is possibly TRBD1 (6 bases). This CDR3 has 14 residues. V lost 6 bases to trimming and J lost 4 bases, with 15 bases between them. Germline-derived CDR1 and CDR2 are LNHDA and SQIVND (reference sequence).

The table lists this clone with a few counts. The chain joins TRBV28 to TRBJ1-1; a weak D match, TRBD1 (6 bases). Germline V lookup: CDR1 MDHEN, CDR2 SYDVKM. V shed 8 bases and J shed 5 bases, with 12 bases lying between them. The CDR3 length is 12 residues. CDR3 residues: CASHRVGTEAFF. Written as DNA, the CDR3 is TGTGCCAGCCACAGGGTAGGGACTGAAGCTTTCTTT.

The V and J genes are TRBV27 and TRBJ2-3, with 9 bases matching TRBD1. This CDR3 has 17 residues. After removal of 5 bases from V and 3 bases from J, the junction contained 12 bases not matched to a gene. Germline CDR1 reads MNHEY; CDR2 reads SMNVEV (reference sequence). The CDR3, as DNA: TGTGCCAGCAGTCGATACAGGGGGCGGGGGTTGACAGATACGCAGTATTTT. Encoded protein: CASSRYRGRGLTDTQYF.

This sequence joins TRBV6-5 and TRBJ2-1; no reliable D call. V was cut by 0 bases and J by 8 bases, with 11 bases left in between. CDR3 length equals 14 residues. Per germline, CDR1 MNHEY and CDR2 SVGAGI. This CDR3 is CASSYSANSYEQFF. CDR3 nucleotide sequence: TGTGCCAGCAGTTACTCGGCAAATTCTTATGAGCAGTTCTTC.

This clone was seen a few times. The chain carries TRBV7-8 and TRBJ2-7; 9 bases match TRBD1. Germline V CDR1 and CDR2: SGHVS, FQNEAQ. Trimming at V came to 1 base and at J to 2 bases, leaving 0 bases not matched to a gene. The CDR3 sequence is 14 residues long. The CDR3 spells CASSLDRGPYEQYF. In DNA form, the CDR3 reads TGTGCCAGCAGCTTAGACAGGGGGCCCTACGAGCAGTACTTC. Based on the CDR3 plus reference TRBV7-8 and TRBJ2-7, the full variable domain is GAGVSQSPRYKVAKRGQDVALRCDPISGHVSLFWYQQALGQGPEFLTYFQNEAQLDKSGLPSDRFFAERPEGSVSTLKIQRTQQEDSAVYLCASSLDRGPYEQYFGPGTRLTVT.

The sample holds a few counts of this clone. This chain uses TRBV27 with TRBJ2-3; 7 bases agree with TRBD2. The CDR3 consists of 14 residues. Trimming removed 3 bases from V and 4 bases from J; junction bases left unmatched: 4. CDR1 is MNHEY, CDR2 SMNVEV, per germline (reference sequence). Here the CDR3 DNA reads TGTGCCAGCAGTTTCGGCGGGAGCGCAGATACGCAGTATTTT. Its protein is CASSFGGSADTQYF.

This clone was detected a few times. Germline and junction disagree at one end, which may indicate a read error. The rearrangement links TRBV6-5 to TRBJ2-3; the match to TRBD2 covers 11 bases. Germline values: CDR1 MNHEY, CDR2 SVGAGI. CDR3 length equals 15 residues. The CDR3 DNA is TGTTCCAGCAGTTACACTAGCGGGAGAACAGATACGCAGTATTTT. Its translation: CSSSYTSGRTDTQYF.

J is TRBJ2-2 and V is TRBV11-2, with D possibly TRBD2 on 5 matching bases. CDR3 size: 14 residues. Trimming pared 5 bases from V and 3 bases from J, leaving 10 bases between. Per germline, CDR1 SGHAT and CDR2 FQNNGV. The CDR3 DNA reads as TGTGCCAGCAGCAGAGGGCTCGACACCGGGGAGCTGTTTTTT. Translated: CASSRGLDTGELFF.

This clone occurred once. The chain carries TRBV21-1 and TRBJ1-2; the DNA was not compared with TRBD1, the D call given in the table. TRBV21-1 is designated a pseudogene. This CDR3 has 18 amino acids. The CDR3 protein is CASSKGKQRTASNYGYTF. Here the CDR3 DNA reads TGTGCCAGCAGCAAAGGAAAACAACGGACAGCCTCTAACTATGGCTACACCTTC.

This clone has only one observation. The chain has TRBV7-9 and TRBJ2-1; D unresolved. The CDR3 contains 15 residues. Germline assignment: CDR1 SEHNR and CDR2 FQNEAQ (reference sequence). Trimming took 5 bases from V and 2 from J, leaving 13 bases between them. The CDR3 protein is CASSPHRPPYNEQFF. The DNA for the CDR3 is TGTGCCAGCAGCCCTCACAGACCGCCCTACAATGAGCAGTTCTTC.

The chain couples TRBV28 to TRBJ1-2; D unresolved. CDR1 is MDHEN and CDR2 is SYDVKM in the germline V gene. The germline V and J ends were trimmed by 11 bases and 4 bases, with 14 bases remaining between them. This CDR3 is built from 12 residues. The CDR3 coding sequence is TGTGCCCGATGGGGAGGCGCCTATGGCTACACCTTC. Translated: CARWGGAYGYTF.

This chain connects TRBV5-4 to TRBJ1-1; D gene unclear. V was pared by 0 bases and J by 0 bases, with 6 bases between. CDR3 size: 14 residues. Germline V gene data show CDR1 as SGHNT and CDR2 as YYREEE (reference sequence). This CDR3 reads CASSLGALNTEAFF. The CDR3 bases are TGTGCCAGCAGCTTGGGAGCCCTGAACACTGAAGCTTTCTTT.

The CDR3 loop is CASSFRTGSNYGYTF. CDR3 in DNA: TGTGCCAGCAGCTTCCGGACAGGGTCGAACTATGGCTACACCTTC. The rearrangement uses TRBV5-4 and TRBJ1-2; TRBD1 agrees at 8 bases. Germline values: CDR1 SGHNT, CDR2 YYREEE (reference sequence). Germline trimming cut 2 bases from V and 2 bases from J; bases unmatched to any gene: 5. The CDR3 runs to 15 residues.

This clone has a single count. The genes are TRBV5-1 and TRBJ1-2; 9 bases are shared with TRBD1. The V gene's germline CDR1 is SGHRS and CDR2 YFSETQ. CDR3 length: 18 amino acids. With 0 bases clipped from V and 0 bases from J, the junction kept 9 bases outside the gene matches. The CDR3 here is CASSLADRGSQTNYGYTF. The CDR3 DNA follows: TGCGCCAGCAGCTTGGCGGACAGGGGAAGTCAAACTAACTATGGCTACACCTTC. Complete variable domain (other parts from reference TRBV5-1 and TRBJ1-2): KAGVTQTPRYLIKTRGQQVTLSCSPISGHRSVSWYQQTPGQGLQFLFEYFSETQRNKGNFPGRFSGRQFSNSRSEMNVSTLELGDSALYLCASSLADRGSQTNYGYTFGSGTRLTVV.

The J gene is TRBJ2-7, the V gene TRBV2; 13 bases line up with TRBD2. In germline, CDR1 is SNHLY, CDR2 FYNNEI. With 8 bases clipped from V and 1 base from J, the junction kept 8 bases outside the gene matches. The CDR3 totals 16 residues. CDR3 nucleotides: TGTGCCAGCGAAGAAGGACTAGCGGGGGCGTCCTACGAGCAGTACTTC. Its translation: CASEEGLAGASYEQYF.